The clone carrying this TCR beta chain was detected ten times or more. Its antigen is unidentified. Germline-derived CDR1 and CDR2 are SNHLY and FYNNEI. The CDR3 runs to 16 residues. Between the trimmed V and J ends, which lost 9 bases and 7 bases, there was a span of 28 bases. Each diagnosis was grounded in clinical symptoms, serum thyroxine and TRAb, thyroid ultrasound, and orbital computed tomography. These data come from a study of T cells in Graves' hyperthyroidism and ophthalmopathy. Notes on the study in general: Ophthalmopathy was model-predicted a median around 6.1 months pre-onset.

The source material, RNA transcripts, was used to amplify TCR beta CDR3 regions. The primer set for the first-round RT-PCR of the TCR CDR3 was HTBI. MiXCR was run by TCRdb on the multiplex PCR reads, yielding one entry per CDR3 protein. This table holds a few hundred thousand distinct CDR3 sequences, approximately 17% found once. The sample comprised blood. The TCR was taken from a man younger than 30 with Graves' ophthalmopathy. The chain is built from TRBV2 and TRBJ2-7; a possible D gene is TRBD1 (6 bases). The CDR3 DNA sequence: TGTGCCAGTACCTCGGGGCCCGGACAGCCCCCTGGGGAGCAGTACTTC. It codes for CASTSGPGQPPGEQYF.